These T cell receptor beta chains were read from a single sample in a study of beta chain features in type 1 diabetes. The data were produced by immunoSEQ multiplex PCR, yet TCRdb's version contains in-frame clones alone and is incomplete. The profile shows hundreds of thousands of clones, 15% to 19% of them singletons. Sequencing used naive CD4+ T cells from blood. All receptors derive from a man between 18 and 29 years old in good health. CDR3s include the opening cysteine and the closing phenylalanine or tryptophan. A D gene is named only where the DNA matches it firmly. Size is stated for part of the rows, as once, few or many counts, or as a class when the clone is expanded.

clone_size | j_call | d_call | v_call | cdr3_nt | cdr3_aa
few | TRBJ2-7 | NA | TRBV10-3 | TGTGCCATCGGGTCAAACCAAGGGGACCGGGACTACGAGCAGTACTTC | CAIGSNQGDRDYEQYF
few | TRBJ2-5 | NA | TRBV7-3 | TGTGCCAGCAGCCCTAATGGAGAGACCCAGTACTTC | CASSPNGETQYF
NA | TRBJ2-7 | NA | TRBV18 | TGTGCCAGCTCACCTGGTTACGAGCAGTACTTC | CASSPGYEQYF
NA | TRBJ1-1 | NA | TRBV6-1 | TGTGCCAGCAGTGTCGGCCTCACTGGTGGGGACACTGAAGCTTTCTTT | CASSVGLTGGDTEAFF
few | TRBJ2-7 | NA | TRBV7-2 | TGTGCCAGCACCCGGGCTAGGGGCCTTGAGTACTTC | CASTRARGLEYF
few | TRBJ1-2 | TRBD1 | TRBV29-1 | TGCAGCGGTTCCGGGACAGGGGCTGTCTACACCTTC | CSGSGTGAVYTF
NA | TRBJ2-7 | TRBD2 | TRBV7-3 | TGTGCCAGCAGCCCCTCGGGGGGGTCCTACGAGCAGTACTTC | CASSPSGGSYEQYF
NA | TRBJ2-3 | NA | TRBV15 | TGTGCCACCAACAGAGATCGAGCCGCAGATACGCAGTATTTT | CATNRDRAADTQYF
few | TRBJ2-3 | NA | TRBV5-1 | TGCGCCAGCAGCAAGTCGGTTGACACAGATACGCAGTATTTT | CASSKSVDTDTQYF
NA | TRBJ2-2 | NA | TRBV10-3 | TGTGCCATCAGTGAGTCGGGGGGCACCGGGGAGCTGTTTTTT | CAISESGGTGELFF
NA | TRBJ1-1 | NA | TRBV30 | TGTGCCTGGAGTGTACAGGGGAACACTGAAGCTTTCTTT | CAWSVQGNTEAFF
few | TRBJ2-3 | TRBD2 | TRBV12-5 | TGTGCTAGTGGTTTGGTGACTAGCGGGAGCACAGATACGCAGTATTTT | CASGLVTSGSTDTQYF
NA | TRBJ2-5 | NA | TRBV9 | TGTGCCAGCAGCCAGGTCGGGAGCCAAGAGACCCAGTACTTC | CASSQVGSQETQYF
NA | TRBJ2-2 | NA | TRBV28 | TGTGCCAGCAGTTTCGGGGCAATCGGGGAGCTGTTTTTT | CASSFGAIGELFF
few | TRBJ2-5 | NA | TRBV10-3 | TGTGCCATCAGTGAGGATCTAGGAGAGACCCAGTACTTC | CAISEDLGETQYF
few | TRBJ2-5 | NA | TRBV11-2 | TGTGCCAGCAGTCCCTCGGGGGAGACCCAGTACTTC | CASSPSGETQYF